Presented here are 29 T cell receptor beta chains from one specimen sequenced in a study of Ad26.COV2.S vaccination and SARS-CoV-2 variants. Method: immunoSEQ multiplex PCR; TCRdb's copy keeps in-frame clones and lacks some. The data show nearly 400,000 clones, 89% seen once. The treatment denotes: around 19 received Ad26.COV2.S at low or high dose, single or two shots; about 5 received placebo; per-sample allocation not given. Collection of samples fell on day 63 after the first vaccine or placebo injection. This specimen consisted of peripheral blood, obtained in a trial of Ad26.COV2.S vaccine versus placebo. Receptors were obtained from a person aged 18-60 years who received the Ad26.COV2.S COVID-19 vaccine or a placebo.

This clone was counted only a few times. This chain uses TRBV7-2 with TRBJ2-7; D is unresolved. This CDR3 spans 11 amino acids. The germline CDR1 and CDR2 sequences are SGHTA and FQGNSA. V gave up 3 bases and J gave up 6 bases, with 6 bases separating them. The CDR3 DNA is TGTGCCAGCAGCTTCTCCCGCGAGCAGTACTTC. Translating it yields CASSFSREQYF.

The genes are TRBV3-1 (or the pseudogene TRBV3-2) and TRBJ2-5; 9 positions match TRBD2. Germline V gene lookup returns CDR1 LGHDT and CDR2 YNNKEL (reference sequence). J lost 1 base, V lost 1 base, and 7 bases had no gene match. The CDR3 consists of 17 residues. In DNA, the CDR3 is TGTGCCAGCAGCCAAGGAAGACTAGCGGCGTCCCAAGAGACCCAGTACTTC. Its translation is CASSQGRLAASQETQYF.

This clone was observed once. DNA of the CDR3: TGTGCCAGCACGTATGGGAGTTCATATGGCTACACCTTC. As protein: CASTYGSSYGYTF. J is TRBJ1-2 and V is TRBV6-5; D gene unclear. V lost 7 bases, J lost 5 bases, and 14 bases lay in between. The CDR3 consists of 13 residues. The germline V gene encodes CDR1 MNHEY and CDR2 SVGAGI.

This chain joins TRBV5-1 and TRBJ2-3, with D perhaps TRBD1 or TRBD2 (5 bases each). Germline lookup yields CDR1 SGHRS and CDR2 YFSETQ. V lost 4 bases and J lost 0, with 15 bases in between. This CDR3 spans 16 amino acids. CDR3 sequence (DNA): TGCGCCAGCAGCGCTCGGGACCGAGGCAGCACAGATACGCAGTATTTT. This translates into CASSARDRGSTDTQYF. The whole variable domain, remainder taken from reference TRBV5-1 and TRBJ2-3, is KAGVTQTPRYLIKTRGQQVTLSCSPISGHRSVSWYQQTPGQGLQFLFEYFSETQRNKGNFPGRFSGRQFSNSRSEMNVSTLELGDSALYLCASSARDRGSTDTQYFGPGTRLTVL.

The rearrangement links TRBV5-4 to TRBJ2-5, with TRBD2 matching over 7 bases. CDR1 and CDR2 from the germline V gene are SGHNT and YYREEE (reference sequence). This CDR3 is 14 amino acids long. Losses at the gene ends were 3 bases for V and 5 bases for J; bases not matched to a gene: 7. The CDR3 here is CASSSGGVGETQYF. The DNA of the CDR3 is TGTGCCAGCAGCTCTGGGGGGGTGGGTGAGACCCAGTACTTC.

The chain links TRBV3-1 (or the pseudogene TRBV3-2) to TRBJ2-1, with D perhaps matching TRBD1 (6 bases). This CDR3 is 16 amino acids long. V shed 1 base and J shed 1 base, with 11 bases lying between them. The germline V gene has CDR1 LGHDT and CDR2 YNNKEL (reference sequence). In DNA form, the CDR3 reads TGTGCCAGCAGCCAAGTGCTAGGGGGTTCCTACAATGAGCAGTTCTTC. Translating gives CASSQVLGGSYNEQFF.

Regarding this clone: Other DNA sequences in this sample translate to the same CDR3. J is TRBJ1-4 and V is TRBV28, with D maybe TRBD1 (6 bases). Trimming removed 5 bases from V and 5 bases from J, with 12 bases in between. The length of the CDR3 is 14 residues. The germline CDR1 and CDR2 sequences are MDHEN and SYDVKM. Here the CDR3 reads CASSLTGGNEKLFF. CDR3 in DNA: TGTGCCAGCAGTCTGACAGGTGGGAATGAAAAACTGTTTTTT.

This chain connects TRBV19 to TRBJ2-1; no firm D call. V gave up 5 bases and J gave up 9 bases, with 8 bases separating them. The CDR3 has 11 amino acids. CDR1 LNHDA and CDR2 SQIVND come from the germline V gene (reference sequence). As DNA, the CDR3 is TGTGCCAGTAGTCACAAGGGTGAGCAGTTCTTC. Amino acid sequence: CASSHKGEQFF.

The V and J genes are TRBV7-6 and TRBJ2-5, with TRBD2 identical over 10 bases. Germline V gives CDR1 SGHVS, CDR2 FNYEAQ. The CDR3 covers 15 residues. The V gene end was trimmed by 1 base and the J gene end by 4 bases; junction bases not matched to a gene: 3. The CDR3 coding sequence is TGTGCCAGCAGCTTAGGAGCGGGAGGGCGAGAGACCCAGTACTTC. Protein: CASSLGAGGRETQYF.

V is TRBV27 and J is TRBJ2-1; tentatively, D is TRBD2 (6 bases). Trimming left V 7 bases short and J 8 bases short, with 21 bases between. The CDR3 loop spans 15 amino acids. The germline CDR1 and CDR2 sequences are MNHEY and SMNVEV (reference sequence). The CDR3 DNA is TGTGCCAGCACCAACCGGCAGGCGGGAAGGGATGAGCAGTTCTTC. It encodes CASTNRQAGRDEQFF.

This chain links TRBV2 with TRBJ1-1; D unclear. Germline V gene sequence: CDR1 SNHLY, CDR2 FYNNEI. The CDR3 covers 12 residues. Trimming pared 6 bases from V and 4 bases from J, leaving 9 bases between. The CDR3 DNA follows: TGTGCCAGCAGCGAGGGAGCCACTGAAGCTTTCTTT. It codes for CASSEGATEAFF.

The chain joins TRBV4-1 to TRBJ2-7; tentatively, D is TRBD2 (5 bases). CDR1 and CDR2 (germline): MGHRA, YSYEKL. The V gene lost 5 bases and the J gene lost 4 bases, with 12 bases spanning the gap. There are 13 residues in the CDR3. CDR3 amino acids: CASSGREGYEQYF. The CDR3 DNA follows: TGCGCCAGCAGCGGTCGGGAAGGTTACGAGCAGTACTTC.

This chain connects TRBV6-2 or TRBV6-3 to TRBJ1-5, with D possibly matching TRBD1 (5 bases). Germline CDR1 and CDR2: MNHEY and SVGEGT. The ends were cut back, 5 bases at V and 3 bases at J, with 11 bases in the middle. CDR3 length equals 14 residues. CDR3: CASSTGDYNQPQHF. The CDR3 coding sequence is TGTGCCAGCAGTACGGGGGACTACAATCAGCCCCAGCATTTT.

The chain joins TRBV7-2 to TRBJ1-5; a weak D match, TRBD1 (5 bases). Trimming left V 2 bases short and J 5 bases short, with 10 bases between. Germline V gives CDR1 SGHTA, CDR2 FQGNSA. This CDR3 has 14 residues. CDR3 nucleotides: TGTGCCAGCAGCTTATATGGGGCGGATCAGCCCCAGCATTTT. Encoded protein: CASSLYGADQPQHF. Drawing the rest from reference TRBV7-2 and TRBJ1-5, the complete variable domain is GAGVSQSPSNKVTEKGKDVELRCDPISGHTALYWYRQSLGQGLEFLIYFQGNSAPDKSGLPSDRFSAERTGGSVSTLTIQRTQQEDSAVYLCASSLYGADQPQHFGDGTRLSIL.

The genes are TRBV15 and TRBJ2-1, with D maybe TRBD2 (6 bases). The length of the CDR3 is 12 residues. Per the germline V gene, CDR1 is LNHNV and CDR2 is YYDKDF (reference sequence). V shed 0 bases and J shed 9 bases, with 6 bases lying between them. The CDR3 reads CATSREEGEQFF. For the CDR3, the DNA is TGTGCCACCAGCAGAGAGGAGGGTGAGCAGTTCTTC.

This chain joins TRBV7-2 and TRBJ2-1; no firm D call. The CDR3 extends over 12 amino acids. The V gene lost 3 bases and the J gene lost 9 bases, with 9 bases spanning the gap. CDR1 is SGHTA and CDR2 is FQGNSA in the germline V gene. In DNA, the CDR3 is TGTGCCAGCAGCTTCTCCGAACTTGAGCAGTTCTTC. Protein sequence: CASSFSELEQFF.

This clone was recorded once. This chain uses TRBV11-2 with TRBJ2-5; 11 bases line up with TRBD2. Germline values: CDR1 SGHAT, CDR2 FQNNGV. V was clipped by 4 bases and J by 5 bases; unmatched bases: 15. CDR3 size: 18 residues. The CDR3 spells CASSSRLAGSSGEETQYF. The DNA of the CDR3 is TGTGCCAGCAGCTCCCGACTAGCGGGATCCTCGGGTGAGGAGACCCAGTACTTC.

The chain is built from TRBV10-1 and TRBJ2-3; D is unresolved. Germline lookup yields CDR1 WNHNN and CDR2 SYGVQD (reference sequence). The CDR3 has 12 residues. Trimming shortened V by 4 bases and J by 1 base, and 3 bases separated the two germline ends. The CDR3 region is CASSAGTDTQYF. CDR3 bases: TGCGCCAGCAGTGCCGGCACAGATACGCAGTATTTT.

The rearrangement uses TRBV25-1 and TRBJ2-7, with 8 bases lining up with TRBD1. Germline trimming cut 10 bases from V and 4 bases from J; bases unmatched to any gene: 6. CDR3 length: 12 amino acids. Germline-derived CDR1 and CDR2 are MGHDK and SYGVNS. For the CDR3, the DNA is TGTGCCACCGGACAGGGATCGTACGAGCAGTACTTC. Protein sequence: CATGQGSYEQYF.

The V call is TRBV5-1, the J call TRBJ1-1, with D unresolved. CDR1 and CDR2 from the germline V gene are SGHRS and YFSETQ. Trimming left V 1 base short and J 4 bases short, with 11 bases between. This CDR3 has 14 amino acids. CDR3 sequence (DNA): TGCGCCAGCAGCTTGAATACCCTCGGCACTGAAGCTTTCTTT. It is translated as CASSLNTLGTEAFF.

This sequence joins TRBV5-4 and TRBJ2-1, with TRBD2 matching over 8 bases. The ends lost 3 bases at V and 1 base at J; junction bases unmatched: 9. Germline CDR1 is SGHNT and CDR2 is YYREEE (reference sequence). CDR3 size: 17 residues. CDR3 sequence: CASSSKRRGGSYNEQFF. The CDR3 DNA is TGTGCCAGCAGCTCAAAGCGTCGGGGGGGGTCCTACAATGAGCAGTTCTTC.

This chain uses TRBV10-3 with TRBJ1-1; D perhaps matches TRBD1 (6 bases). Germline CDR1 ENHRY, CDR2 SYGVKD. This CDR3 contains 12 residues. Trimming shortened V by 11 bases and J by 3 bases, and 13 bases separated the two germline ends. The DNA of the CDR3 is TGTGCCTCGAGACAGGCCCACACTGAAGCTTTCTTT. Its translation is CASRQAHTEAFF.

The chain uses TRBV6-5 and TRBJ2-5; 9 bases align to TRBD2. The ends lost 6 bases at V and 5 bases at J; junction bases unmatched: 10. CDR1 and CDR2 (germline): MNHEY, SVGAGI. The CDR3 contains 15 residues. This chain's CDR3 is CASSAGTSRGETQYF. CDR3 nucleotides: TGTGCCAGCAGCGCCGGGACTAGCAGGGGGGAGACCCAGTACTTC.

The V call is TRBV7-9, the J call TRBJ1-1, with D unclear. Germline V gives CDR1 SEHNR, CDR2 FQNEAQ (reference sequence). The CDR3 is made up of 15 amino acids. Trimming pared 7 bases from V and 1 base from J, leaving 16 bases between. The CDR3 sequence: CASTPEGWKNTEAFF. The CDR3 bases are TGTGCCAGCACCCCAGAGGGATGGAAGAACACTGAAGCTTTCTTT.

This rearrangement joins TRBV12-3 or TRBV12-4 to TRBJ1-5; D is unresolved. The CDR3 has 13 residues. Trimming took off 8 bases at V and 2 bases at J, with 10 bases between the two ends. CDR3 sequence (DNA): TGTGCCAGCGGCTGGGAGGGCAATCAGCCCCAGCATTTT. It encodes CASGWEGNQPQHF.

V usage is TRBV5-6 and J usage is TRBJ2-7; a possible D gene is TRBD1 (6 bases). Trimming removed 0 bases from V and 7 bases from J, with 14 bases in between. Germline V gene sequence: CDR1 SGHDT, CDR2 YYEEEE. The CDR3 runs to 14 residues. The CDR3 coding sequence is TGTGCCAGCAGCTTGGGCAGGGGATGGGGGGAGCAGTACTTC. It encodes CASSLGRGWGEQYF.

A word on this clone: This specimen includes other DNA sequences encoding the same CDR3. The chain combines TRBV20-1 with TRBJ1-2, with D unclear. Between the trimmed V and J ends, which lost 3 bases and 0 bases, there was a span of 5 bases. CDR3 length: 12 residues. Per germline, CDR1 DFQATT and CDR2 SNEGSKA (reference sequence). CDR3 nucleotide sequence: TGCAGTGCTAGTCGGACTAACTATGGCTACACCTTC. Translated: CSASRTNYGYTF.

The CDR3: CASSRTGSNQPQHF. The CDR3 nucleotides are TGTGCCAGCAGCCGAACGGGTAGCAATCAGCCCCAGCATTTT. This chain links TRBV6-5 with TRBJ1-5, with unresolved D. Germline V gives CDR1 MNHEY, CDR2 SVGAGI. V gave up 6 bases and J gave up 0 bases, with 9 bases separating them. The length of the CDR3 is 14 residues.

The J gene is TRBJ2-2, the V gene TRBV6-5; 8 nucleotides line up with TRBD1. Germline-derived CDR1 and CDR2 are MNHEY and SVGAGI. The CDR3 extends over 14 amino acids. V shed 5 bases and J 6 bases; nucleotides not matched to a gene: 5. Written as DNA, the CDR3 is TGTGCCAGCAGTCATACAGGGGGTGCCGGGGAGCTGTTTTTT. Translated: CASSHTGGAGELFF.